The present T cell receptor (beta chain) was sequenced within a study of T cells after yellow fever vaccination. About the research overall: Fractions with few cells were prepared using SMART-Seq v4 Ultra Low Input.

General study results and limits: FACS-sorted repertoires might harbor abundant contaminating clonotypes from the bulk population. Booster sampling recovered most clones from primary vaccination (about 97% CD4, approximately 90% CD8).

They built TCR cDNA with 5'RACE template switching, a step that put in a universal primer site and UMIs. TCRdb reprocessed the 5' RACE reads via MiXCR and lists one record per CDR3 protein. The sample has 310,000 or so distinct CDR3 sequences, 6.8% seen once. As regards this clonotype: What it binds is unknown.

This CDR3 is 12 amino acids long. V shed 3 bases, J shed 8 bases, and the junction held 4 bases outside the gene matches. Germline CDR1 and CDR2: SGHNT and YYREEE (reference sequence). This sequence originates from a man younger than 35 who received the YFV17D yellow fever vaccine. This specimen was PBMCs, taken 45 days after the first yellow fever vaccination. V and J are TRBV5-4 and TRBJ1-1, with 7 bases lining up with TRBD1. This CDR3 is CASSWDSDEAFF. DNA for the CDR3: TGTGCCAGCAGCTGGGACAGCGACGAAGCTTTCTTT.